This T cell receptor beta chain was profiled in a study of early T cells in non-severe SARS-CoV-2 infection. MiXCR, run by TCRdb on the 5' RACE reads, gives a single entry per CDR3 protein. Altogether roughly 56,000 distinct CDR3 sequences are present, about 16% being singletons, with the ten largest covering about 4%. CDR1 is MNHEY and CDR2 is SMNVEV in the germline V gene (reference sequence). The CDR3 spans 13 residues. Trimming removed 7 bases at V and 5 bases at J, with 14 bases between. This clonotype was seen a few times. This TCR derives from an adult who was a healthcare worker with PCR-confirmed SARS-CoV-2 infection or an uninfected control (not recorded which). The chain carries TRBV27 and TRBJ1-1, with D possibly being TRBD1 (6 bases). The sequencing used whole blood, collected at baseline. The CDR3 loop reads CASKKQGSTEAFF. The CDR3 bases are TGTGCCAGCAAAAAACAGGGTTCTACTGAAGCTTTCTTT.